This T cell receptor beta chain was captured by sequencing in a study of vaccination effects on CD4 cells after COVID-19. Study details: They grew under 2.5 million PBMC in each well, adding 10 IU/ml IL-2 and 8.5 to 10 ug/ml peptides.

Generated by immunoSEQ multiplex PCR, the TCRdb table keeps only in-frame clones and is missing some. Of approximately 74,000 clones listed, around 69% are singletons. Concerning this clone: Its specificity is unknown.

After around ten days in culture, the CD4+ T cells were isolated. Two doses of BNT162b2 or mRNA-1273 vaccine were administered to participants. The authors replaced half the medium with IL-2 medium on days 3 and 7. The CDR3 has 15 residues. Per the germline V gene, CDR1 is WSHSY and CDR2 is SAAADI. V was shortened by 2 bases and J by 0 bases, with 8 bases between the two germline ends. General study findings and limits: The study found marked clonal contraction of infection- and vaccine-induced clones late after vaccination. In healthy vaccinees, only 1 of 255 vaccine-induced clones cross-reacted with common cold coronaviruses.

This receptor was obtained from a human donor who received a COVID-19 vaccine. J is TRBJ1-5 and V is TRBV10-2, with a tentative D call TRBD1 (6 bases). The input for sequencing was CD4+ T cells from PBMCs cultured without peptide, taken after COVID-19 vaccination. CDR3 sequence: CASSEGQYSNQPQHF. The CDR3 nucleotides read TGCGCCAGCAGTGAGGGACAGTATAGCAATCAGCCCCAGCATTTT.